A selection of T cell receptor beta chains follows, all from one sample in a study of identical twins. MiXCR was run by TCRdb on the 5' RACE reads, yielding one entry per CDR3 protein. The sample carries 250,000 or so distinct CDR3 sequences, approximately 12% recorded once. This sample was shared with a second study, whose subject was yellow fever vaccine responses in identical twins.

Sequencing used memory (CD45RO+) T cells sorted from blood. The source is a young woman in good health. The CDR3 runs from the conserved cysteine through the conserved F or W. D genes are given only for firm matches. Clone size appears in some rows only: once, few, many, or a class for an expanded clone.

d_call	v_call	j_call	clone_size	cdr3_aa	cdr3_nt
NA	TRBV11-2	TRBJ1-6	few	CASSFEGVWGSPLHF	TGTGCCAGCAGCTTTGAGGGGGTATGGGGTTCACCCCTCCACTTT
NA	TRBV5-5	TRBJ2-7	NA	CAISPGNLKGYEQYF	TGTGCCATCAGCCCGGGGAACCTCAAAGGCTACGAGCAGTACTTC
TRBD1	TRBV5-4	TRBJ2-3	NA	CASSGTGTGGRDTQYF	TGTGCCAGCAGCGGGACCGGGACAGGGGGAAGAGATACGCAGTATTTT
NA	TRBV10-3	TRBJ1-5	few	CAISETSDQPQHF	TGTGCCATCAGTGAGACCTCGGATCAGCCCCAGCATTTT
NA	TRBV28	TRBJ2-7	NA	CASNIGLTPYEQYF	TGTGCCAGCAACATCGGGTTGACTCCCTACGAGCAGTACTTC
NA	TRBV5-1	TRBJ1-6	many	CASSLELRASSYNSPLHF	TGCGCCAGCAGCTTGGAACTCAGGGCAAGCTCCTATAATTCACCCCTCCACTTT
TRBD2	TRBV20-1	TRBJ2-1	many	CSARAPSGGVTDQFF	TGCAGTGCTAGAGCTCCTAGCGGGGGGGTAACTGATCAGTTCTTC
NA	TRBV5-6	TRBJ2-3	NA	CASSLGWAASTDTQYF	TGTGCCAGCAGCTTGGGGTGGGCGGCTAGCACAGATACGCAGTATTTT
TRBD2	TRBV5-1	TRBJ2-1	many	CASSTLGLGENEQFF	TGCGCCAGCAGCACGTTGGGACTAGGGGAGAATGAGCAGTTCTTC
TRBD1	TRBV20-1	TRBJ1-2	NA	CSASIPTGGFNYGYTF	TGCAGTGCTAGTATTCCAACAGGGGGTTTTAACTATGGCTACACCTTC
TRBD1	TRBV7-2	TRBJ1-5	many	CASSLVSQGAPAQPQHF	TGTGCCAGCAGCTTAGTATCACAGGGGGCTCCGGCTCAGCCCCAGCATTTT
NA	TRBV19	TRBJ2-7	few	CASSIVGKGSYEQYF	TGTGCCAGTAGTATAGTCGGGAAAGGGTCCTACGAGCAGTACTTC
NA	TRBV28	TRBJ2-5	NA	CASSPMRGGQETQYF	TGTGCCAGCAGCCCGATGAGGGGGGGGCAAGAGACCCAGTACTTC
TRBD2	TRBV7-6	TRBJ2-1	few	CASSSAGDEQFF	TGTGCCAGCAGCTCCGCGGGAGACGAGCAGTTCTTC
TRBD2	TRBV5-1	TRBJ2-2	many	CASSYWTSGSHLSTGELFF	TGCGCCAGCAGCTATTGGACTAGCGGGAGCCATTTGAGTACCGGGGAGCTGTTTTTT
NA	TRBV29-1	TRBJ2-6	NA	CSVKAGSGANVLTF	TGCAGCGTTAAAGCGGGCTCTGGGGCCAACGTCCTGACTTTC